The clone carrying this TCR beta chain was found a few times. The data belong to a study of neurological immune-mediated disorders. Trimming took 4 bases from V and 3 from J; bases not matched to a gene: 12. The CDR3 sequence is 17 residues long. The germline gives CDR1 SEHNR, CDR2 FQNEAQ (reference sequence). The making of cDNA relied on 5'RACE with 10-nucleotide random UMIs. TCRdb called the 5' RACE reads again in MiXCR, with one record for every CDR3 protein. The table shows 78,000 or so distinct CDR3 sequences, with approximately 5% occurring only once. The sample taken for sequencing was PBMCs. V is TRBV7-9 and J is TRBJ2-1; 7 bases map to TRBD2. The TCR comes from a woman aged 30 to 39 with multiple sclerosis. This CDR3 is CASSSGEMGLFYNEQFF. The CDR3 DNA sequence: TGTGCCAGCAGCTCGGGGGAGATGGGACTATTCTACAATGAGCAGTTCTTC.